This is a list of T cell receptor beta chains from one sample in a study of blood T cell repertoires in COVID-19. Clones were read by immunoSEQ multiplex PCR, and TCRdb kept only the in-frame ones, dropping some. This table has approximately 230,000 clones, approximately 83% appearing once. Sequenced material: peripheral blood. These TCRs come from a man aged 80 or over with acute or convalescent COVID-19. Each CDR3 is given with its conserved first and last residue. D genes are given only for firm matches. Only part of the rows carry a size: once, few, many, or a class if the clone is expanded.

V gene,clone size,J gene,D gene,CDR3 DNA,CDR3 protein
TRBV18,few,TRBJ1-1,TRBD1,TGTGCCAGCTCGTCGGACAGGGGCTTCGGTGAAGCTTTCTTT,CASSSDRGFGEAFF
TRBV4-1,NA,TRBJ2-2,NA,TGCGCCAGCAGCCAAGGTTACATCCAAAAGTCCTCAAACACCGGGGAGCTGTTTTTT,CASSQGYIQKSSNTGELFF
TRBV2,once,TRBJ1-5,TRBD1,TGTGCCAGCAGTGTTGGGACAGGGGCACGCCAGCCCCAGCATTTT,CASSVGTGARQPQHF
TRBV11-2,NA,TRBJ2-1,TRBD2,TGTGCCAGCAGCCATCTAGCGGGGTCCTACAATGAGCAGTTCTTC,CASSHLAGSYNEQFF
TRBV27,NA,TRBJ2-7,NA,TGTGCCAGCAGTTTGTCCCGCGGTTCCTACGAGCAGTACTTC,CASSLSRGSYEQYF
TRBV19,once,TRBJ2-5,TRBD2,TGTGCCAGTAGTGGGCTACTAGCGGGAGAGACCCAGTACTTC,CASSGLLAGETQYF
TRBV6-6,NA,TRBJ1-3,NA,TGTGCCAGCAGGGACACTCGGGGAGGGCGGGACACCATATATTTT,CASRDTRGGRDTIYF
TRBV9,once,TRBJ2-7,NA,TGTGCCAGCAGCGTAGGGTCAGGGGCCCCAGGAAGATTTCGCGAGCAGTACTTC,CASSVGSGAPGRFREQYF
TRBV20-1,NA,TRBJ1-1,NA,TGCAGTGCTGGCGGGAGAGAAAGAGCTTTCTTT,CSAGGRERAFF
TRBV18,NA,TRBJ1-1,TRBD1,TGTGCCAGCTCACCCGTACAGGGGGCGCAAGCAAACACTGAAGCTTTCTTT,CASSPVQGAQANTEAFF
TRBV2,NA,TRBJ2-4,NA,TGTGCCAGCAGTGAAGCTTTCGAGATTCAGTACTTC,CASSEAFEIQYF
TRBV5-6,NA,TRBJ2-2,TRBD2,TGTGCCAGCAGCATAGCGGGAGGGCCGAGTACCGGGGAGCTGTTTTTT,CASSIAGGPSTGELFF
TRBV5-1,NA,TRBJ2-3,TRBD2,TGCGCCAGCAGCCCGGGACTAGCGGGAGTGACAGATACGCAGTATTTT,CASSPGLAGVTDTQYF
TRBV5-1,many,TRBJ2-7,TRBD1,TGCGCCAGCAGCTTGAGCGGGACAGGGGGAGGGGAGCAGTACTTC,CASSLSGTGGGEQYF
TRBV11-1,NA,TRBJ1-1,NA,TGTGCCAGCAGCGGCAGGGTTGGCACTGAAGCTTTCTTT,CASSGRVGTEAFF
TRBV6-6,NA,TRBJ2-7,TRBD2,TGTGCCAGCAGTTACCTGGCAGGGACTAACTACGAGCAGTACTTC,CASSYLAGTNYEQYF
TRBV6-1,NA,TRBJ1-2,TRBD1,TGTGCCAGCAGTGAAAACAGGGGCGAGTATGGCTACACCTTC,CASSENRGEYGYTF
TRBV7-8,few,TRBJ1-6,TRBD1,TGTGCCAGCAGCTGGGACAGCTATAATTCACCCCTCCACTTT,CASSWDSYNSPLHF
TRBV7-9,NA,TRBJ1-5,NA,TGTGCCAGCAGCTCTACTAATCAGCCCCAGCATTTT,CASSSTNQPQHF
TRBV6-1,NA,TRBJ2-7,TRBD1,TGTGCCAGCAGTGACAGACAGGGACGAGGCTCCTACGAGCAGTACTTC,CASSDRQGRGSYEQYF
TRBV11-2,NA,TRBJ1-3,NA,TGTGCCAGCAGCTCTAGGGAGTCTGGAAACACCATATATTTT,CASSSRESGNTIYF
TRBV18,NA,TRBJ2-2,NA,TGTGCCAGCTCACCCCGGAGTCCGCCGGGCACCGGGGAGCTGTTTTTT,CASSPRSPPGTGELFF
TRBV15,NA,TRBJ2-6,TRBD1,TGTGCCACCAGTCGGGACAGGGGGTCCGGGGCCAACGTCCTGACTTTC,CATSRDRGSGANVLTF
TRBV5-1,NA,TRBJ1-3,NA,TGCGCCAGCAGCTTGGGGGGGACTTCCTCTGGAAACACCATATATTTT,CASSLGGTSSGNTIYF
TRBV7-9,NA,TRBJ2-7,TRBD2,TGTGCCAGCAGCGATCATAGCGGGAACCCCTACGAGCAGTACTTC,CASSDHSGNPYEQYF
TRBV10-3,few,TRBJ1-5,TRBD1,TGTGCCATCAGTACTGGGACAGGGAAGAGAAATCAGCCCCAGCATTTT,CAISTGTGKRNQPQHF